This T cell receptor (beta chain) was obtained from a study of vaccination effects on CD4 cells after COVID-19. Study at large: Participants were vaccinated with two doses of either the BNT162b2 or mRNA-1273 vaccine. Overall study findings and caveats: Marked contraction was observed in infection-induced and vaccine-induced clones late after vaccination.

The CDR3 is 14 amino acids. Germline CDR1 is MNHNY and CDR2 is SVGAGI (reference sequence). V lost 6 bases to trimming and J lost 5 bases; unmatched junction nucleotides: 9. About this clone itself: Its specificity is unknown.

Antigen-specific CD4+ T cells expanded by the ViraFEST assay with viral peptide pools were then sequenced. Following 10 days of culture, CD4+ T cells were isolated. Among the vaccine recipients, none had a prior SARS-CoV-2 infection, and nucleocapsid antibodies were negative. Generated by immunoSEQ multiplex PCR, the TCRdb table keeps only in-frame clones and is missing some. The sample lists under 80,000 clones, around 70% occurring once. The sequencing here drew on CD4+ T cells from PBMCs cultured with HCoV-229E spike peptides, taken before COVID-19 vaccination. The TCR was taken from a human donor who received a COVID-19 vaccine. The rearrangement uses TRBV6-6 and TRBJ1-1, with 7 bases aligning to TRBD1. The CDR3 region is CASRGSTGQTEAFF. CDR3 DNA sequence: TGTGCCAGCAGAGGCTCGACAGGGCAGACTGAAGCTTTCTTT.